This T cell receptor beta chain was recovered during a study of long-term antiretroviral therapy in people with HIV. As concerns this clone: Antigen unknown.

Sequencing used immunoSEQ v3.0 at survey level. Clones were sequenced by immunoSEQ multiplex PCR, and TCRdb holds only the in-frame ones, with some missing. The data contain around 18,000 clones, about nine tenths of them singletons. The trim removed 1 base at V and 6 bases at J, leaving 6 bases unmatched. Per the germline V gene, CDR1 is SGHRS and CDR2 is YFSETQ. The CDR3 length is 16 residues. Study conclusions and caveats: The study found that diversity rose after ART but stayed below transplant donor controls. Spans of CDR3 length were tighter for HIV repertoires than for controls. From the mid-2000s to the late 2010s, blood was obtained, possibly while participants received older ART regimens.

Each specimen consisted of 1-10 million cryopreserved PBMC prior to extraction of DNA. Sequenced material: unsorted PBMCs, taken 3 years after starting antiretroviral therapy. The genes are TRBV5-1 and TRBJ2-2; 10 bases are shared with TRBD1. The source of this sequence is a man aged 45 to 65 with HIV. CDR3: CASSLWDRGKAGELFF. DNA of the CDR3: TGCGCCAGCAGCTTGTGGGACAGGGGAAAGGCCGGGGAGCTGTTTTTT. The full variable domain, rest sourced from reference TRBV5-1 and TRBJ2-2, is KAGVTQTPRYLIKTRGQQVTLSCSPISGHRSVSWYQQTPGQGLQFLFEYFSETQRNKGNFPGRFSGRQFSNSRSEMNVSTLELGDSALYLCASSLWDRGKAGELFFGEGSRLTVL.